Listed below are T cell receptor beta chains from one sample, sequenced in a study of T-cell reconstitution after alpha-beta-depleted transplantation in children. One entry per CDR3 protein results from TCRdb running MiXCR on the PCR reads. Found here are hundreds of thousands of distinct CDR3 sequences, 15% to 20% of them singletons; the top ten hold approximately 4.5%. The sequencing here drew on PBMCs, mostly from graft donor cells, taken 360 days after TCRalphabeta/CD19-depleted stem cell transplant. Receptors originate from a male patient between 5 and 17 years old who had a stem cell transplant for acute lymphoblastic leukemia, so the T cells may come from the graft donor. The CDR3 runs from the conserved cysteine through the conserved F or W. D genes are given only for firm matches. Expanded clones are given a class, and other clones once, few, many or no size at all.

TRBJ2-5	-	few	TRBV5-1	CASSLASGGETQYF	TGCGCCAGCAGCTTGGCCTCAGGGGGGGAGACCCAGTACTTC
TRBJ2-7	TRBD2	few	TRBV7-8	CASSGVAGVIYEQYF	TGTGCCAGCAGCGGAGTAGCGGGAGTGATCTACGAGCAGTACTTC
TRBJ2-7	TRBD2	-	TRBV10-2	CASSEGGLAGEFYEQYF	TGCGCCAGCAGTGAGGGGGGACTAGCGGGAGAATTCTACGAGCAGTACTTC
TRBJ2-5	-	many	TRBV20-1	CSARAPGPQETQYF	TGCAGTGCTAGAGCCCCAGGGCCCCAAGAGACCCAGTACTTC
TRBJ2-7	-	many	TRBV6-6	CASSYENYEQYF	TGTGCCAGCAGTTACGAGAACTACGAGCAGTACTTC
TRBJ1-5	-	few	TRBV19	CASSIYPGTHSNQPQHF	TGTGCCAGTAGTATATACCCCGGGACACACAGCAATCAGCCCCAGCATTTT
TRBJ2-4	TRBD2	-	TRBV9	CASSGFGRVGNIQYF	TGTGCCAGCAGCGGATTCGGGAGGGTGGGAAACATTCAGTACTTC
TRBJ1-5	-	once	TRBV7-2	CASSFDGGNQPQHF	TGTGCCAGCAGCTTCGACGGCGGGAATCAGCCCCAGCATTTT
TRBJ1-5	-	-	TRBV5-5	CASSLAPLDRLDQPQHF	TGTGCCAGCAGCTTGGCACCTCTGGACAGACTCGATCAGCCCCAGCATTTT
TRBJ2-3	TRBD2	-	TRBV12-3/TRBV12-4	CASSLTSGIRYTDTQYF	TGTGCCAGCAGTTTGACTAGCGGCATCCGCTACACAGATACGCAGTATTTT
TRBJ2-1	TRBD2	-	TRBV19	CASSLSGMARGEQFF	TGTGCCAGCTCCCTTAGCGGGATGGCCCGAGGGGAGCAGTTCTTC
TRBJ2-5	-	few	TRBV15	CATSRDLASQETQYF	TGTGCCACCAGCAGAGACCTGGCGTCTCAAGAGACCCAGTACTTC
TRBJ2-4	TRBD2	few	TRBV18	CASSVIRELAGAKNIQYF	TGTGCCAGCTCCGTTATTAGGGAACTAGCGGGAGCCAAAAACATTCAGTACTTC
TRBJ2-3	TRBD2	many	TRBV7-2	CASSSPGLAGVTDTQYF	TGTGCCAGCAGCTCTCCGGGACTAGCGGGGGTCACAGATACGCAGTATTTT
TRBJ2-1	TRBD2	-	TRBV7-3	CASSPTLRLAQYNEQFF	TGTGCCAGCAGCCCAACCCTAAGACTAGCGCAGTACAATGAGCAGTTCTTC
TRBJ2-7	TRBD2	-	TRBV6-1	CASSEERAGGVEQYF	TGTGCCAGCAGTGAGGAGCGAGCGGGAGGAGTCGAGCAGTACTTC
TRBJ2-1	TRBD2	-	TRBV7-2	CASSLVLPGLARNEQFF	TGTGCCAGCAGCTTAGTTTTACCGGGACTAGCGAGGAATGAGCAGTTCTTC
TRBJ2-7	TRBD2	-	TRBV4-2	CASSQDPGLAGDHEQYF	TGTGCCAGCAGCCAAGATCCCGGACTAGCGGGAGACCACGAGCAGTACTTC
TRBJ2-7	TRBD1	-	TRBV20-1	CSATNWDSYNYEQYF	TGCAGTGCTACTAACTGGGACAGCTACAACTACGAGCAGTACTTC
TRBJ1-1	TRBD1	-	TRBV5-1	CASSGQQGADTEAFF	TGCGCCAGCAGCGGCCAACAGGGGGCGGACACTGAAGCTTTCTTT
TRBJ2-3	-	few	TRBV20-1	CSARFIPSTDTQYF	TGCAGTGCCCGATTTATACCCTCCACAGATACGCAGTATTTT
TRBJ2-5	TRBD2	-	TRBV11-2	CASSSGTSRKTQYF	TGTGCCAGCAGCTCGGGGACTAGCAGGAAGACCCAGTACTTC
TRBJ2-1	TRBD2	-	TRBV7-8	CASSLVERLAGVNNEQFF	TGTGCCAGCAGCTTAGTGGAACGGCTAGCGGGCGTTAACAATGAGCAGTTCTTC
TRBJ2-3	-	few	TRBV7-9	CASSFWGLGTDTQYF	TGTGCCAGCAGCTTCTGGGGATTAGGCACAGATACGCAGTATTTT
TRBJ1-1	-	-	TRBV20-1	CSAQPRVFANTEAFF	TGCAGTGCCCAGCCGAGGGTATTTGCGAACACTGAAGCTTTCTTT
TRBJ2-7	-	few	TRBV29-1	CSVEVEDSPSFYEQYF	TGCAGCGTTGAGGTAGAGGACAGCCCTAGTTTCTACGAGCAGTACTTC
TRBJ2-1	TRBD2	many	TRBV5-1	CASSPASGSPYNEQFF	TGCGCCAGCAGCCCGGCTAGCGGGAGTCCCTACAATGAGCAGTTCTTC